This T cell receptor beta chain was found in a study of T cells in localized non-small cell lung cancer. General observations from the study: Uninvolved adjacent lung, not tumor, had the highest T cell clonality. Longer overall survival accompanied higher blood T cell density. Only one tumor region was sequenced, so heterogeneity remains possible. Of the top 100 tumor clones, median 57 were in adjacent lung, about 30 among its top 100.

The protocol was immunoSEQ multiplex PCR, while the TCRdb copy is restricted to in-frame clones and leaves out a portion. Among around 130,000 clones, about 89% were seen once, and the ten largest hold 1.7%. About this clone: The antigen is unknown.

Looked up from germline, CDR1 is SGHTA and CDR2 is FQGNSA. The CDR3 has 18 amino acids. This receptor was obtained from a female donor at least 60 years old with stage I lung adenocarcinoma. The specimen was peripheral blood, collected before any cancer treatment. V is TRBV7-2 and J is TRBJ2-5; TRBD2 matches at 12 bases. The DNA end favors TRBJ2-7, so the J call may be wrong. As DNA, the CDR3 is TGTGCCAGCAGCTTAGCTGCCGGGACTAGCGGGTTCTCCTACGAGCAGTACTTC. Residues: CASSLAAGTSGFSYEQYF.